This entry lists 12 T cell receptor beta chains sequenced from one sample in a study of blood T cell repertoires in COVID-19. Assay used: immunoSEQ multiplex PCR; TCRdb lists only in-frame clones, some missing. The sample comprises tens of thousands of clones, roughly 91% of which are singletons, and about 5% rests with the top ten. Sequenced input: peripheral blood. The receptors here all came from a woman over 75 with acute or convalescent COVID-19.

V usage is TRBV5-6 and J usage is TRBJ1-3; 8 positions agree with TRBD1. The length of the CDR3 is 17 residues. CDR1 and CDR2 from the germline V gene are SGHDT and YYEEEE. J lost 0 bases, V lost 0 bases, and 5 bases had no gene match. The CDR3 region is CASSLVPGGNSGNTIYF. CDR3 sequence (DNA): TGTGCCAGCAGCTTGGTTCCAGGGGGCAACTCTGGAAACACCATATATTTT.

This rearrangement joins TRBV24-1 to TRBJ2-3, with 9 nucleotides matching TRBD2. Germline V gene sequence: CDR1 KGHDR, CDR2 SFDVKD. Trimming cost V 5 bases and J 6 bases; bases outside gene matches: 5. The CDR3 is 14 amino acids. The chain's CDR3 is CATSVSGGRDTQYF. The CDR3 DNA reads TGTGCCACCAGTGTTAGCGGGGGCCGGGATACGCAGTATTTT.

The chain is built from TRBV10-3 and TRBJ1-1; 12 positions match TRBD1. Germline CDR1 and CDR2: ENHRY and SYGVKD. The V and J ends lost 0 bases and 1 base, in that order; junction bases with no gene match: 6. CDR3 length: 18 residues. Here the CDR3 DNA reads TGTGCCATCAGTGAGTCAGGGACAGGGGGCTCGACGAACACTGAAGCTTTCTTT. Protein: CAISESGTGGSTNTEAFF.

This clone has only one observation. V and J are TRBV4-1 and TRBJ1-1; D is unclear. The CDR3 runs to 15 residues. V was clipped by 4 bases and J by 0 bases, with 12 bases between them. CDR1 and CDR2 (germline): MGHRA, YSYEKL. The CDR3 nucleotides read TGCGCCAGCAGCCGCAAAGGACTGCTGAACACTGAAGCTTTCTTT. Its protein product is CASSRKGLLNTEAFF.

This rearrangement joins TRBV29-1 to TRBJ1-4; perhaps TRBD1 as D (6 bases). The V gene's germline CDR1 is SQVTM and CDR2 ANQGSEA. The CDR3 consists of 12 residues. The V gene lost 6 bases and the J gene lost 10 bases, with 15 bases spanning the gap. CDR3 protein: CSVRGGRGKLFF. The CDR3 DNA follows: TGCAGCGTGCGGGGGGGCCGGGGAAAACTGTTTTTT.

The chain uses TRBV4-1 and TRBJ2-7; D is unclear. Per germline, CDR1 MGHRA and CDR2 YSYEKL. CDR3 length: 15 residues. The V and J ends lost 1 base and 4 bases respectively, with 14 bases between them. CDR3 coding DNA: TGCGCCAGCAGCCAAGGTGTTTTTTCGTCTTACGAGCAGTACTTC. This codes for CASSQGVFSSYEQYF.

This clone was seen only once. This chain connects TRBV19 to TRBJ2-7; 10 nucleotides line up with TRBD1. This CDR3 spans 12 amino acids. Trimming cost V 9 bases and J 2 bases; bases outside gene matches: 1. Germline V gene data show CDR1 as LNHDA and CDR2 as SQIVND (reference sequence). The CDR3 nucleotides are TGTGCCAGCGGGACAGGGGCCTACGAGCAGTACTTC. As protein: CASGTGAYEQYF.

The rearrangement links TRBV7-2 to TRBJ1-2, with D uncertain. Germline CDR1 is SGHTA and CDR2 is FQGNSA. Trimming removed 3 bases from V and 4 bases from J, with 9 bases in between. The CDR3 extends over 13 amino acids. The CDR3 protein is CASSFGLSYGYTF. The DNA for the CDR3 is TGTGCCAGCAGCTTTGGGCTCAGCTATGGCTACACCTTC.

The CDR3 loop reads CASSQSGTGETQPQHF. The CDR3 nucleotides read TGTGCCAGCAGCCAATCCGGGACAGGGGAAACTCAGCCCCAGCATTTT. The J gene is TRBJ1-5, the V gene TRBV16, with 10 positions matching TRBD1. The germline gives CDR1 KGHSY, CDR2 FQNENV. The junction had 5 bases not matched to a gene; V was cut back by 0 bases and J by 6 bases. There are 16 residues in the CDR3.

This rearrangement joins TRBV19 to TRBJ1-6; 7 nucleotides agree with TRBD1. The CDR3 covers 17 residues. CDR1 and CDR2 from the germline V gene are LNHDA and SQIVND (reference sequence). J was trimmed by 0 bases and V by 4 bases; bases with no gene match: 6. The CDR3 here is CASSTGTASSYNSPLHF. As DNA, the CDR3 is TGTGCCAGTAGTACAGGGACAGCGAGCTCCTATAATTCACCCCTCCACTTT.

The J gene is TRBJ1-2, the V gene TRBV5-6; maybe TRBD1 (6 bases). This CDR3 contains 15 residues. Trimming removed 4 bases from V and 6 bases from J, with 19 bases in between. Germline lookup yields CDR1 SGHDT and CDR2 YYEEEE. In nucleotides, the CDR3 is TGTGCCAGCAGCCAGGAGGGGGGGAGGTTTGATGGCTACACCTTC. Protein product: CASSQEGGRFDGYTF.

This clone showed up just once. The rearrangement links TRBV19 to TRBJ1-5; D is unresolved. The CDR3 totals 14 residues. The germline CDR1 and CDR2 sequences are LNHDA and SQIVND (reference sequence). Trimming removed 5 bases from V and 0 bases from J, with 8 bases in between. The CDR3 DNA sequence: TGTGCCAGTAGTCCCCAGAATAGCAATCAGCCCCAGCATTTT. It specifies CASSPQNSNQPQHF.